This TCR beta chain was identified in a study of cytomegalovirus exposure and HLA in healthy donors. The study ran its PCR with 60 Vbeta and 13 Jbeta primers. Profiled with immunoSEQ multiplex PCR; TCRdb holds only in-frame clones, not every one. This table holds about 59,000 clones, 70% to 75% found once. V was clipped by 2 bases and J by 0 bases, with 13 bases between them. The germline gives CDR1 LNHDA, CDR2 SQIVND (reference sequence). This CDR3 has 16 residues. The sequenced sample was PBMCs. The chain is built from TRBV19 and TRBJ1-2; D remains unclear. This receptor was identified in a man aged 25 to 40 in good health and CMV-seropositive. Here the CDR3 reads CASSISPGRANYGYTF. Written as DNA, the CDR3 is TGTGCCAGTAGTATAAGCCCGGGGAGAGCTAACTATGGCTACACCTTC.